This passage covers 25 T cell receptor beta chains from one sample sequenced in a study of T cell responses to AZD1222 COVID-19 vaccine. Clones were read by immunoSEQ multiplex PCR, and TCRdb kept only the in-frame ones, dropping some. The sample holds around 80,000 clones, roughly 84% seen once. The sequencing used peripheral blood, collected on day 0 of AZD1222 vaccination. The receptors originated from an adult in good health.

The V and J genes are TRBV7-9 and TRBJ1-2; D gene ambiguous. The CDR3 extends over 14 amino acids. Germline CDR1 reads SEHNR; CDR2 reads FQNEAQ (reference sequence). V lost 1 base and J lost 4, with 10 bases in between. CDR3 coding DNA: TGTGCCAGCAGCTTAGAGGCACAAGTCTATGGCTACACCTTC. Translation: CASSLEAQVYGYTF.

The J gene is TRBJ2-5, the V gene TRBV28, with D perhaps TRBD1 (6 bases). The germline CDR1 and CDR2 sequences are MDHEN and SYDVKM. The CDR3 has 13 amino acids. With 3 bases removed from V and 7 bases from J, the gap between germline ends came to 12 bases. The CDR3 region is CASSFQGPGTQYF. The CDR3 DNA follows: TGTGCCAGCAGTTTCCAGGGGCCCGGGACCCAGTACTTC. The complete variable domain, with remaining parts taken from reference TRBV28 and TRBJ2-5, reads DVKVTQSSRYLVKRTGEKVFLECVQDMDHENMFWYRQDPGLGLRLIYFSYDVKMKEKGDIPEGYSVSREKKERFSLILESASTNQTSMYLCASSFQGPGTQYFGPGTRLLVL.

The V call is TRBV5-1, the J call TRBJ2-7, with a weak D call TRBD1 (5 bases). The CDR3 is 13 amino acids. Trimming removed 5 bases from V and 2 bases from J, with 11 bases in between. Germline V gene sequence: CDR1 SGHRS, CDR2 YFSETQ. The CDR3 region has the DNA TGCGCCAGCAGTAAATTGACAGCCTACGAGCAGTACTTC. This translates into CASSKLTAYEQYF.

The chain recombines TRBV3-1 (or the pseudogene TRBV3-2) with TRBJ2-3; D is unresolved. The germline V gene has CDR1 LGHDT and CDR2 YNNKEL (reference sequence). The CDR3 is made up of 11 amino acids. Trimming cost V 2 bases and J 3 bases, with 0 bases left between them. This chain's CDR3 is CASSQTDTQYF. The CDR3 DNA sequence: TGTGCCAGCAGCCAAACAGATACGCAGTATTTT.

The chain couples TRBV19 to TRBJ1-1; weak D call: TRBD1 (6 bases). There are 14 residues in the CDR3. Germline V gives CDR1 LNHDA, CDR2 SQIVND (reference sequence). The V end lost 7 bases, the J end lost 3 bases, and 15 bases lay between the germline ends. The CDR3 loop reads CASTPGRGDTEAFF. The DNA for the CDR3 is TGTGCCAGTACCCCGGGCAGGGGAGACACTGAAGCTTTCTTT.

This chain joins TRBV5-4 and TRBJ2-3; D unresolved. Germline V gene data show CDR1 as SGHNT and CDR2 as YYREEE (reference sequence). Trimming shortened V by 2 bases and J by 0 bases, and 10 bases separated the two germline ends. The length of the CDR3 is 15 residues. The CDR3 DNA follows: TGTGCCAGCAGCTTTTCCCACGAAAGCACAGATACGCAGTATTTT. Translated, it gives CASSFSHESTDTQYF.

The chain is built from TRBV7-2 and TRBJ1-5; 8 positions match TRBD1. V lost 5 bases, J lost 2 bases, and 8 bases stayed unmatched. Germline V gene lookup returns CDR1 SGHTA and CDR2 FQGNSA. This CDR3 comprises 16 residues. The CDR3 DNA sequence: TGTGCCAGCAGCCTGACAGGGGTAATCGGCAATCAGCCCCAGCATTTT. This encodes CASSLTGVIGNQPQHF.

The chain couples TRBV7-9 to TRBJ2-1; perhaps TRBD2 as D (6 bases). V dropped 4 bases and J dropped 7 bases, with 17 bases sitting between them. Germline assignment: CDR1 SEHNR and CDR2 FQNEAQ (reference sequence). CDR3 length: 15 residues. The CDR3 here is CASSYGGFQRNEQFF. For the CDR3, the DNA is TGTGCCAGCAGCTATGGGGGGTTCCAAAGAAATGAGCAGTTCTTC.

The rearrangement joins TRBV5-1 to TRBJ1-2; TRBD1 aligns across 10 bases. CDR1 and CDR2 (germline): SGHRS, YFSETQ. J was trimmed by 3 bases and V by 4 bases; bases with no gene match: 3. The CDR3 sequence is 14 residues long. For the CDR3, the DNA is TGCGCCAGCAGCCGGGACAGGGGCGACTATGGCTACACCTTC. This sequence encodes CASSRDRGDYGYTF.

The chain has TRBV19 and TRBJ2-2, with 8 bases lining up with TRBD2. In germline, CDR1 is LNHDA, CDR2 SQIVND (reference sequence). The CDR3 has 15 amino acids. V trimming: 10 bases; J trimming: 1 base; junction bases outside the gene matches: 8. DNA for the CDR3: TGTGCCACCCCGCGGGGGGCCATGAACACCGGGGAGCTGTTTTTT. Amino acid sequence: CATPRGAMNTGELFF.

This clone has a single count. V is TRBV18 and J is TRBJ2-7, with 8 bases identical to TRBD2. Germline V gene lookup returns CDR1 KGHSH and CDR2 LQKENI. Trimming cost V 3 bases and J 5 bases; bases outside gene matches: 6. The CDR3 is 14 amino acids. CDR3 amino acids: CASSPGTRVNEQYF. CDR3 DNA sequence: TGTGCCAGCTCACCCGGGACTAGGGTGAACGAGCAGTACTTC.

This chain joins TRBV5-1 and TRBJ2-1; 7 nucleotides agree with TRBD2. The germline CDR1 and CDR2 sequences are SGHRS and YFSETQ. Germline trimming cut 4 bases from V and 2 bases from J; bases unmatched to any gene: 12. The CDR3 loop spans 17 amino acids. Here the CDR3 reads CASSPGDYWEAYNEQFF. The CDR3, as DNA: TGCGCCAGCAGCCCGGGGGACTACTGGGAAGCCTACAATGAGCAGTTCTTC. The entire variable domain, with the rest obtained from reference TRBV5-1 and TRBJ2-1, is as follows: KAGVTQTPRYLIKTRGQQVTLSCSPISGHRSVSWYQQTPGQGLQFLFEYFSETQRNKGNFPGRFSGRQFSNSRSEMNVSTLELGDSALYLCASSPGDYWEAYNEQFFGPGTRLTVL.

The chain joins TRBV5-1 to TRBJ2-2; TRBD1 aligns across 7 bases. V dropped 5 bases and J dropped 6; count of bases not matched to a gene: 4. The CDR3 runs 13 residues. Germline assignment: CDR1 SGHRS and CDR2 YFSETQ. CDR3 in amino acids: CASSSGGAGELFF. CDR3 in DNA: TGCGCCAGCAGTTCAGGGGGAGCCGGGGAGCTGTTTTTT.

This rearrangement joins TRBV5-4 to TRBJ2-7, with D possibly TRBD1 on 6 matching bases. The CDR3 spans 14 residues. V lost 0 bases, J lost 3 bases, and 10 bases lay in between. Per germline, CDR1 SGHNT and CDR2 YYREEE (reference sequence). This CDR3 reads CASSLEGRGYEQYV. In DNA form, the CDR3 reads TGTGCCAGCAGCTTGGAGGGCAGGGGCTACGAGCAGTACGTC.

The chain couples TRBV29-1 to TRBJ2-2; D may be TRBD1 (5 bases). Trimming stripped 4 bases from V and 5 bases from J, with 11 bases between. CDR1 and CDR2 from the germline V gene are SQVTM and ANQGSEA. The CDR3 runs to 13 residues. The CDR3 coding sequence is TGCAGCGTTGTTATTTCAGGGACCGGGGAGCTGTTTTTT. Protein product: CSVVISGTGELFF.

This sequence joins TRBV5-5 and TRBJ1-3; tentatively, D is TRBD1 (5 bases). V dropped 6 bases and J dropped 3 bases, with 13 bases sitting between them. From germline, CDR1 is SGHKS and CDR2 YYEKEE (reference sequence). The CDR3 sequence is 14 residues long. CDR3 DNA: TGTGCCAGCACCCCCTTGGGGGTTGGAAACACCATATATTTT. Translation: CASTPLGVGNTIYF.

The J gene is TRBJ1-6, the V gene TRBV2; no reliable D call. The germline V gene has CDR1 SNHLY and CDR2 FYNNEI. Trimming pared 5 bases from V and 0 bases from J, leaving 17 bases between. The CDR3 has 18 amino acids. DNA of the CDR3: TGTGCCAGCAGTACTCTACAGTCCTACAGCTCCTATAATTCACCCCTCCACTTT. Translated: CASSTLQSYSSYNSPLHF. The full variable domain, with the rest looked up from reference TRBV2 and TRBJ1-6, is EPEVTQTPSHQVTQMGQEVILRCVPISNHLYFYWYRQILGQKVEFLVSFYNNEISEKSEIFDDQFSVERPDGSNFTLKIRSTKLEDSAMYFCASSTLQSYSSYNSPLHFGNGTRLTVT.

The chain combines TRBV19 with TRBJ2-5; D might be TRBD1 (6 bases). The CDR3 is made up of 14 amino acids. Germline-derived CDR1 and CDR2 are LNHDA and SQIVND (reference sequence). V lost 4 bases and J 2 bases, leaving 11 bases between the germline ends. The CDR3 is CASSTSGTQETQYF. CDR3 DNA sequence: TGTGCCAGTAGTACCTCCGGGACACAAGAGACCCAGTACTTC.

CDR3 in DNA: TGTGCCAGCAGCGAGTGGGAGCGTCCGAACTATGGCTACACCTTC. Translating it yields CASSEWERPNYGYTF. The rearrangement links TRBV9 to TRBJ1-2; D is unresolved. The V gene's germline CDR1 is SGDLS and CDR2 YYNGEE. The CDR3 runs to 15 residues. V lost 3 bases to trimming and J lost 2 bases, with 14 bases between them. The full variable domain, with the rest looked up from reference TRBV9 and TRBJ1-2, is DSGVTQTPKHLITATGQRVTLRCSPRSGDLSVYWYQQSLDQGLQFLIQYYNGEERAKGNILERFSAQQFPDLHSELNLSSLELGDSALYFCASSEWERPNYGYTFGSGTRLTVV.

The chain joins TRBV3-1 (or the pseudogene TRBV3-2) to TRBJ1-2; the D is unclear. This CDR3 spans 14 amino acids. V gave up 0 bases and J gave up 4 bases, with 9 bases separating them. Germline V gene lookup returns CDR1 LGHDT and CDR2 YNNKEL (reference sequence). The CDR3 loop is CASSQDLESYGYTF. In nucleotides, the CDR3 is TGTGCCAGCAGCCAAGATCTAGAGAGCTATGGCTACACCTTC.

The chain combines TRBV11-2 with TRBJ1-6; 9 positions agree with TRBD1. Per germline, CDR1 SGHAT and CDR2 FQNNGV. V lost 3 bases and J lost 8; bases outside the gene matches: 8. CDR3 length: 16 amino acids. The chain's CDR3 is CASSFTGTGSDSPLHF. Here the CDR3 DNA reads TGTGCCAGCAGCTTTACCGGGACAGGGTCTGATTCACCCCTCCACTTT.

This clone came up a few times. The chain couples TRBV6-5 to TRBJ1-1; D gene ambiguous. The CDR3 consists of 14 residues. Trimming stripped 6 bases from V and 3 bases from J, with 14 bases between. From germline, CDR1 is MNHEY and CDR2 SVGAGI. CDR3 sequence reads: CASRNGRSDTEAFF. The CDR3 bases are TGTGCCAGCAGAAACGGGAGGTCGGACACTGAAGCTTTCTTT.

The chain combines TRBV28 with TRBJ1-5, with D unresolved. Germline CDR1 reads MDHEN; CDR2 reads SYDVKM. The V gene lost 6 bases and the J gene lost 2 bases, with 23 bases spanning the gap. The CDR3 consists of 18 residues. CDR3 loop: CASSDPPDWTPGNQPQHF. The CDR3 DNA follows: TGTGCCAGCAGCGACCCTCCTGATTGGACGCCGGGCAATCAGCCCCAGCATTTT.

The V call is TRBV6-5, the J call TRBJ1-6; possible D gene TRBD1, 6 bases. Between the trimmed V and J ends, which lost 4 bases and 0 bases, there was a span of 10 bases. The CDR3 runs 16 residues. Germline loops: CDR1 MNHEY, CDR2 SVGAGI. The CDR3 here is CASSSGQHSYNSPLHF. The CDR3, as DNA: TGTGCCAGCAGTTCCGGACAGCACTCCTATAATTCACCCCTCCACTTT.

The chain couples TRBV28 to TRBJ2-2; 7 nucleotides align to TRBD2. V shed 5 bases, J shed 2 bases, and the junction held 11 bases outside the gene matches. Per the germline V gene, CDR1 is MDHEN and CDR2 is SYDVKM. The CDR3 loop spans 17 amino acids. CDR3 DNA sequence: TGTGCCAGCAGTCAAACCCGACTAGCTGAAAACACCGGGGAGCTGTTTTTT. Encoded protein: CASSQTRLAENTGELFF.